The clone carrying this T cell receptor (beta chain) has ten or more counts. Time point noted: before trial treatment. Donors were treated with nivolumab, ipilimumab, aspirin, and low-dose cyclophosphamide and radiotherapy. The CDR3 has 16 residues. Germline V CDR1 and CDR2: SGHRS, YFSETQ. V gave up 4 bases and J gave up 9 bases, with 23 bases separating them. These data belong to a study of low-dose radiotherapy and immunotherapy resistance in tumors. Overall study: Each fraction for Cohort 1 was 0.5 Gy, given every 2 weeks, and the total came to 6.5 Gy.

TRAV- and TRBV-specific primers primed first-strand cDNA, covering alpha and beta chains. With a V-primer adapter and a constant-region primer, TCRs were amplified for about 19 PCR cycles. TCRdb independently ran MiXCR on the reads; one entry per CDR3 protein. The sample lists 70,000 to 90,000 distinct CDR3 sequences, roughly 19% occurring once. This TCR was recovered from a male donor with prostate cancer. The rearrangement joins TRBV5-1 to TRBJ2-1, with D possibly matching TRBD1 (6 bases). Sequences were derived from PBMCs, sampled before treatment. The CDR3 reads CASSPGVAGAGGEQFF. The CDR3, as DNA: TGCGCCAGCAGCCCTGGGGTAGCAGGGGCTGGGGGTGAGCAGTTCTTC. Drawing the rest from reference TRBV5-1 and TRBJ2-1, the complete variable domain is KAGVTQTPRYLIKTRGQQVTLSCSPISGHRSVSWYQQTPGQGLQFLFEYFSETQRNKGNFPGRFSGRQFSNSRSEMNVSTLELGDSALYLCASSPGVAGAGGEQFFGPGTRLTVL.